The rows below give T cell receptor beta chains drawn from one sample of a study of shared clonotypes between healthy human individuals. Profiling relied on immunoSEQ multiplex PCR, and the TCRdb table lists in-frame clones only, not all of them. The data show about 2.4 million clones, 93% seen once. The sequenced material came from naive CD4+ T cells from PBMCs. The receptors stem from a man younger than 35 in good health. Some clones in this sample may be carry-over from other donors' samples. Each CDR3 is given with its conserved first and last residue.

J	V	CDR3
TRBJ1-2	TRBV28	CASSPLGQGEAGYTF
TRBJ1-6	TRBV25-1	CASSALPRDSPLHF
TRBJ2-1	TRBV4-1	CASSVTSGSSYNEQFF
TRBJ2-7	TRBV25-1	CASSAGGLYYEQYF
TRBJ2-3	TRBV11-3	CASSLGTSGTDTQYF
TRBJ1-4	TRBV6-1	CATGSFEKLFF
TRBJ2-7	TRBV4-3	CASSRGTSGSYEQYF
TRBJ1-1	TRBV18	CASSPQQGGEAFF
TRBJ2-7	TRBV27	CASSFARTSGTYEQYF
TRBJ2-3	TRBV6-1	CASSEAQGSDTQYF
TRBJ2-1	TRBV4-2	CASSQEFQRGQNEQFF
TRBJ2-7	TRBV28	CASTDGTPYEQYF
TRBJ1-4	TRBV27	CASSFSPGGANNEKLFF
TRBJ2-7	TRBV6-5	CASTGREPHYEQYF
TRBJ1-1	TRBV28	CASSQPDFVAEAFF
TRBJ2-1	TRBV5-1	CASSLTSYNEQFF
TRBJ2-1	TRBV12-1	CASSQDRDKRNCRSSYNEQFF
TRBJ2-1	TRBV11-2	CASSLGLPSYNEQFF
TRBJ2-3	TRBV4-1	CASSPGVLAGFTDTQYF
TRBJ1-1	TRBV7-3	CASSSRRDTEAFF
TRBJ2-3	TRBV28	CASRATDTQYF
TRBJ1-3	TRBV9	CASSVGDSLSGNTIYF
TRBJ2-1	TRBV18	CASSLGIAGWGQYEQFF
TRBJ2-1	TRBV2	CASSLEGSGNEQFF
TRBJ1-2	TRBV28	CASSFSGGNYGYTF
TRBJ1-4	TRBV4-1	CASSQVGGNEKLFF
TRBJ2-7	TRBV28	CASSFGRYEQYF
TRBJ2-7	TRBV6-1	CASSERGYEQYF
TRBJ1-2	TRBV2	CASAYQGYLRGYTF
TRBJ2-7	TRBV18	CASSPQDRVHEQYF
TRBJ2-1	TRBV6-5	CASSYPGRNEQFF
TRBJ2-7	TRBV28	CASSPGSWGGSPYEQYF
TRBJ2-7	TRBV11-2	CASRPTAGGPEQYF
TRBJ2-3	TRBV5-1	CASNPPTSTDTQYF
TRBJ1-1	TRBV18	CASSPSGDRVGTEAFF
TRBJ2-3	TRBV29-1	CSVGSVLTDTQYF
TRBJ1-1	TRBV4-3	CASSQDEGRDTEAFF
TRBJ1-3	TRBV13	CASSLWRQGNTIYF
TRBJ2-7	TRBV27	CASRTAGSYEQYF
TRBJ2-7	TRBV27	CASSLSFSYEQYF
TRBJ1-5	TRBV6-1	CASSERLEGGQPQHF
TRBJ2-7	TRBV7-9	CASSPRTSGTSYEQYF
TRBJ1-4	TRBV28	CASSLRFNEKLFF
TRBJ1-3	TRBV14	CASSQDFSATTIYF
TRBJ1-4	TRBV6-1	CASTEERAREEKLFF